Sequencing of this T cell receptor (beta chain) was carried out in a study of CD8 T cells in Susac syndrome. The ends were cut back, 2 bases at V and 1 base at J, with 7 bases in the middle. The CDR3 runs to 14 residues. Sequencing targeted TCR beta in T cells from blood (CD8+ and CD4+). Relapsing-remitting disease, either stable or active, was present in the multiple sclerosis controls, who were treatment-naive patients. TEMRA cells were enriched by FACS, and CD4+ and CD8+ T cells were negatively isolated. An input of roughly 0.5 to 1 ug of RNA was subjected to reverse transcription using random hexamers. A multiplex approach, immunoSEQ multiplex PCR, amplified TCR beta CDR3 across 54 Vbeta and 13 Jbeta. TCRdb re-called the immunoSEQ multiplex PCR reads through MiXCR, storing one row per CDR3 protein. The table has roughly 150,000 distinct CDR3 sequences, nearly 97% seen once; the top ten hold about 0.15%.

The chain uses TRBV12-3 or TRBV12-4 and TRBJ2-3, with a possible D match to TRBD2 (6 bases). This receptor was identified in a human donor with multiple sclerosis. The sample was CD8+ T cells from PBMCs. This chain's CDR3 is CASSLSGRTDTQYF. In nucleotides, the CDR3 is TGTGCCAGCAGTTTAAGCGGGCGCACAGATACGCAGTATTTT.